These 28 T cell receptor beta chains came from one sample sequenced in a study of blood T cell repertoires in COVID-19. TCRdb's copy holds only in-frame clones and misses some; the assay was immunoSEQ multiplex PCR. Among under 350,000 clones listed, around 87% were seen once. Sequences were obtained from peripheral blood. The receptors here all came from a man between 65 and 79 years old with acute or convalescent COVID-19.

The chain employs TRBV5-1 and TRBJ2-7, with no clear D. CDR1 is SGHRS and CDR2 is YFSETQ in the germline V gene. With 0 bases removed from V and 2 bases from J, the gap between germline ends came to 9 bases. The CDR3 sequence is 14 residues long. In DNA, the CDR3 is TGCGCCAGCAGCTTGGTCTCAGGTCCCTACGAGCAGTACTTC. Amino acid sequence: CASSLVSGPYEQYF.

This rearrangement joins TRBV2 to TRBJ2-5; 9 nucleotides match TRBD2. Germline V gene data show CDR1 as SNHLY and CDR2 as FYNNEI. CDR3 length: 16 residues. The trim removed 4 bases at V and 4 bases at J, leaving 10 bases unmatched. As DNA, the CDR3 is TGTGCCAGCAGTGTGGATAGCGGGAGTCTCTCAGAGACCCAGTACTTC. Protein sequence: CASSVDSGSLSETQYF.

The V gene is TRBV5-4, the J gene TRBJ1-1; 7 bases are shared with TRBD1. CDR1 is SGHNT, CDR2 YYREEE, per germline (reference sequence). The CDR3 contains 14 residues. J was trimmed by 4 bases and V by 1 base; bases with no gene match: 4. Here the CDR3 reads CASSLSSGGTEAFF. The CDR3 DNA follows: TGTGCCAGCAGCTTGAGTTCAGGGGGCACTGAAGCTTTCTTT.

Written as DNA, the CDR3 is TGTGCCAGCAGCTTAGGGGCTTATAATGAAAAACTGTTTTTT. It specifies CASSLGAYNEKLFF. This chain connects TRBV5-6 to TRBJ1-4, with TRBD1 as a possible D gene (5 bases). The ends were cut back, 2 bases at V and 4 bases at J, with 9 bases in the middle. Germline loops: CDR1 SGHDT, CDR2 YYEEEE. The CDR3 extends over 14 amino acids.

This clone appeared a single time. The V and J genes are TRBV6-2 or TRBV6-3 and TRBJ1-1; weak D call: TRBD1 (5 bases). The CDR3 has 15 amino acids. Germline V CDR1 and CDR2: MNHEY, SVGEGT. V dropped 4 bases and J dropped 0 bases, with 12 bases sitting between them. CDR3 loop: CASSSGDRVNTEAFF. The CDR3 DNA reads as TGTGCCAGCAGTTCCGGAGACAGAGTGAACACTGAAGCTTTCTTT.

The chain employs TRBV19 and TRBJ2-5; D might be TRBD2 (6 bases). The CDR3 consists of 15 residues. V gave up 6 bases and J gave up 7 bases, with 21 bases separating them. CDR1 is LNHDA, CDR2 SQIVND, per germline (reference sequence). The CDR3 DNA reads TGTGCCAGTAGCCCGCAGGGATCAGGAGCGGGGACCCAGTACTTC. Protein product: CASSPQGSGAGTQYF.

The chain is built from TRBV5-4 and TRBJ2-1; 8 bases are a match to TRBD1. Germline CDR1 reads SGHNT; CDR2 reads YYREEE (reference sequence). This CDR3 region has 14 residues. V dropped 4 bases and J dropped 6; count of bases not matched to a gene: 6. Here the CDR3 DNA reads TGTGCCAGCAGCCGTCACGGACAGGGCAATGAGCAGTTCTTC. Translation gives CASSRHGQGNEQFF.

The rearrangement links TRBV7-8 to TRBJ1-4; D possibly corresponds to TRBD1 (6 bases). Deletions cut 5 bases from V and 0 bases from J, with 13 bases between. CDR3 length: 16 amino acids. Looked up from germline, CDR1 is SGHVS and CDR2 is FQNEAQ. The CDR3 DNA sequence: TGTGCCAGCAGCCCGGGACAACGGGCAACTAATGAAAAACTGTTTTTT. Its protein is CASSPGQRATNEKLFF.

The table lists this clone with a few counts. CDR3 amino acids: CASSGTGGWNQPQHF. Written as DNA, the CDR3 is TGCGCCAGCAGCGGGACAGGGGGGTGGAATCAGCCCCAGCATTTT. This chain joins TRBV5-1 and TRBJ1-5; 11 bases match TRBD1. In germline, CDR1 is SGHRS, CDR2 YFSETQ. Trimming at V came to 4 bases and at J to 4 bases, leaving 4 bases not matched to a gene. The CDR3 covers 15 residues.

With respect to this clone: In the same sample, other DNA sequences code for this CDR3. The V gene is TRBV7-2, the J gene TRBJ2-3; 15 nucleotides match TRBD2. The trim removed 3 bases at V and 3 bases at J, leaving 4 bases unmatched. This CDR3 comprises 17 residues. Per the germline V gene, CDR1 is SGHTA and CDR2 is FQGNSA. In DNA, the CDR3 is TGTGCCAGCAGCTTGGGACTAGCGGGGGGTCGGACAGATACGCAGTATTTT. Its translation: CASSLGLAGGRTDTQYF.

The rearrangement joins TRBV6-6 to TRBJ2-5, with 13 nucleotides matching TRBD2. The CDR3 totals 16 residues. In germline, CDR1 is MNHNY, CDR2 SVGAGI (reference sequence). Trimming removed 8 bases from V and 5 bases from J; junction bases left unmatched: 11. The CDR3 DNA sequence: TGTGCCAGCGCAGGCGGGGGGACTAGCGGGATGGAGACCCAGTACTTC. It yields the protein CASAGGGTSGMETQYF.

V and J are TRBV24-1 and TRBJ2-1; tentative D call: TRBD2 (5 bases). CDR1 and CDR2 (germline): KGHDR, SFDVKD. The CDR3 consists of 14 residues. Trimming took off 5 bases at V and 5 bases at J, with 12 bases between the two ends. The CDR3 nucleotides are TGTGCCACCAGTGGAGGGCCCGAAAACAATGAGCAGTTCTTC. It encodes CATSGGPENNEQFF.

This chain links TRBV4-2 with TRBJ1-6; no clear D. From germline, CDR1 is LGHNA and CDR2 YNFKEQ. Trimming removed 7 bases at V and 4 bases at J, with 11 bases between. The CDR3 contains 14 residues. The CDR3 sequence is CASKMGSYNSPLHF. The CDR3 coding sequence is TGTGCCAGCAAGATGGGCAGTTATAATTCACCCCTCCACTTT.

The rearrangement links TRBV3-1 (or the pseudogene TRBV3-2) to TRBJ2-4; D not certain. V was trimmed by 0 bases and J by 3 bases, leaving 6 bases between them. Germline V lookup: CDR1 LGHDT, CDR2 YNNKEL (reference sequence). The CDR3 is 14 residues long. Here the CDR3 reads CASSQDVHKNIQYF. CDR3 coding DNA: TGTGCCAGCAGCCAAGATGTCCACAAAAACATTCAGTACTTC.

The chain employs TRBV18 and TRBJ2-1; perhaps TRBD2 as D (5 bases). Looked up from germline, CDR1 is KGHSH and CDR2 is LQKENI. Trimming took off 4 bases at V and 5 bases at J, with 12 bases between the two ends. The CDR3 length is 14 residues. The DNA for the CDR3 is TGTGCCAGCTCACAGAACGGGGTCGACAATGAGCAGTTCTTC. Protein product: CASSQNGVDNEQFF.

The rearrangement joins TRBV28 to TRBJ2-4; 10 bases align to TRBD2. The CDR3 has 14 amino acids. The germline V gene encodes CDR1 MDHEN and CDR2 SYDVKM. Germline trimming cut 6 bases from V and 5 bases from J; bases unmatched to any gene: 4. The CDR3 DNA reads TGTGCCAGCAGCCTCCTAGCGGGGGAAAACATTCAGTACTTC. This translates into CASSLLAGENIQYF.

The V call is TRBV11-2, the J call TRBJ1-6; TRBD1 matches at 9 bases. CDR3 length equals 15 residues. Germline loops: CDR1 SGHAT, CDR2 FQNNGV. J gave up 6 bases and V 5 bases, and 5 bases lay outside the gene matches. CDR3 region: CASSPGQGGNSPLHF. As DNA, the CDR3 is TGTGCCAGCAGCCCGGGACAGGGTGGTAATTCACCCCTCCACTTT.

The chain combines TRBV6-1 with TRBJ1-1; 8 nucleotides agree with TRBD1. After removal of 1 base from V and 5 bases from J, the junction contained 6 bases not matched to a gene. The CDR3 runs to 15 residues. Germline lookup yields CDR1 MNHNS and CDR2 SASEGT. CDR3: CASSEVRGLWTEAFF. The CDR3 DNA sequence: TGTGCCAGCAGTGAAGTCAGGGGGCTGTGGACTGAAGCTTTCTTT.

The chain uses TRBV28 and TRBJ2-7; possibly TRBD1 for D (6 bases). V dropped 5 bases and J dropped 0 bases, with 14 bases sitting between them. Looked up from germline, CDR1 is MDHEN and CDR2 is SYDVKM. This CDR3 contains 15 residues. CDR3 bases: TGTGCCAGCAGTCCTACGACAGGAGGCTCCTACGAGCAGTACTTC. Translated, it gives CASSPTTGGSYEQYF.

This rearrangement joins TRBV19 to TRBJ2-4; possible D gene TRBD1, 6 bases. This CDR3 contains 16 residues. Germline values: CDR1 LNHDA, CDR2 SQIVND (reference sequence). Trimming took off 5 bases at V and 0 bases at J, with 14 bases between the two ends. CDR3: CASSGAETGAKNIQYF. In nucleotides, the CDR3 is TGTGCCAGTAGTGGAGCGGAGACAGGAGCCAAAAACATTCAGTACTTC.

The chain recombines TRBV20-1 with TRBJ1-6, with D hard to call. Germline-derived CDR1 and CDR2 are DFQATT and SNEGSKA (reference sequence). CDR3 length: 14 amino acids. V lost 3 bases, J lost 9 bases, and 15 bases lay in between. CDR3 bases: TGCAGTGCTAGTATCGCACCGGTGCGTTCACCCCTCCACTTT. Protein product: CSASIAPVRSPLHF.

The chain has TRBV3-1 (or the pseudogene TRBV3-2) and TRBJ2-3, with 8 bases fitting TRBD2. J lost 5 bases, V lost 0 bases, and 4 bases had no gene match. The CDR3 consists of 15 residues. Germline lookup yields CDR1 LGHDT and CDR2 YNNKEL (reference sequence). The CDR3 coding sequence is TGTGCCAGCAGCCAAGACATCGGGGGGGGAGATACGCAGTATTTT. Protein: CASSQDIGGGDTQYF.

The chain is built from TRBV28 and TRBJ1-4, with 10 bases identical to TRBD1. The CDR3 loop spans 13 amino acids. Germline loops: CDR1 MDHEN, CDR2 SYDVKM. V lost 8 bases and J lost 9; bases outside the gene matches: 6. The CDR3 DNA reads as TGTGCCAGCGCCGGGACAGGGGCACAAAAACTGTTTTTT. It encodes CASAGTGAQKLFF.

Here the CDR3 DNA reads TGTGCCAGCAGTATACTAGCGGGGGGGCGATCCTACGAGCAGTACTTC. Translation: CASSILAGGRSYEQYF. The gene calls are TRBV28 and TRBJ2-7; 13 positions agree with TRBD2. Germline loops: CDR1 MDHEN, CDR2 SYDVKM. The J segment lost 1 base and the V segment lost 5 bases, leaving 5 bases of the junction unmatched. The CDR3 has 16 residues.

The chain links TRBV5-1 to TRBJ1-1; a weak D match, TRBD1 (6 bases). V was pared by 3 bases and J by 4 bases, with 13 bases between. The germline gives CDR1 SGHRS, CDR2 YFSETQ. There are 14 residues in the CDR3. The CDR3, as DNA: TGCGCCAGCAGCTCACAGGGATGGGCCACTGAAGCTTTCTTT. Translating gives CASSSQGWATEAFF.

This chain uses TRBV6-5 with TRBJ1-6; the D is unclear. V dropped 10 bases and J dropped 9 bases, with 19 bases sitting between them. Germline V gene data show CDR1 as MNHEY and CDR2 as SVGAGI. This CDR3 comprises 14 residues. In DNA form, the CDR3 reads TGTGCCACCAAAAAGGAGGTTCGGGGTTCACCCCTCCACTTT. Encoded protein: CATKKEVRGSPLHF.

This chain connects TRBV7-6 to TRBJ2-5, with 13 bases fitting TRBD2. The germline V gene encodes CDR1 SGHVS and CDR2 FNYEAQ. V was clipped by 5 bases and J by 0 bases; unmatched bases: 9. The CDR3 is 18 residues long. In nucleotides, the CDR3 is TGTGCCAGCAGCCCACGGACTAGCGGGGGATTGTACCAAGAGACCCAGTACTTC. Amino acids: CASSPRTSGGLYQETQYF.

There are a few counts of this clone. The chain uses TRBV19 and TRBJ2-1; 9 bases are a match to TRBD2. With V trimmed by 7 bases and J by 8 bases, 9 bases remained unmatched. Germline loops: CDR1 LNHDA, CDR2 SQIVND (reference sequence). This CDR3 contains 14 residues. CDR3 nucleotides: TGTGCCAGTAACGTGGCGGGGGGGCCCGATGAGCAGTTCTTC. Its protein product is CASNVAGGPDEQFF.